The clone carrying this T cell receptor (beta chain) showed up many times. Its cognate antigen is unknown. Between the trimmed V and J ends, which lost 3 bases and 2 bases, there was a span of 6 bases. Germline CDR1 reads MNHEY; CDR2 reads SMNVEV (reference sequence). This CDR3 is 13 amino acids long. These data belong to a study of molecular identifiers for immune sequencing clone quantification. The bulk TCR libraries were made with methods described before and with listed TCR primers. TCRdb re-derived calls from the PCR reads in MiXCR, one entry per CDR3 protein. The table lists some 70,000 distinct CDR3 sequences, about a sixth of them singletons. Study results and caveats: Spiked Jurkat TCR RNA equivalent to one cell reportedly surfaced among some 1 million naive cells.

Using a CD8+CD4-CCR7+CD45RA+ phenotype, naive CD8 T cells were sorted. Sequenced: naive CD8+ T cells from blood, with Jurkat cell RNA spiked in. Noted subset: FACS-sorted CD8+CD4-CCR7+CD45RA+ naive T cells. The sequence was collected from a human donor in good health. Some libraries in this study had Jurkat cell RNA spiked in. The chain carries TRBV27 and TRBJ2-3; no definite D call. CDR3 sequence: CASSFPPTDTQYF. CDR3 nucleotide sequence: TGTGCCAGCAGTTTTCCACCCACAGATACGCAGTATTTT.